What follows are 15 T cell receptor beta chains derived from one specimen sequenced in a study of CD8 T cells in Susac syndrome. The RNA input was 0.5 to 1 ug, and it was reverse transcribed with random hexamers. TCRdb processed the immunoSEQ multiplex PCR reads anew with MiXCR; each CDR3 protein has one entry. The sample shows about 66,000 distinct CDR3 sequences, about 94% of them seen only once. Material for sequencing was CD8+ T cells from PBMCs. The receptor source for this set is a human donor with multiple sclerosis.

This sequence joins TRBV28 and TRBJ1-1; D is unresolved. Trimming left V 6 bases short and J 0 bases short, with 8 bases between. CDR1 and CDR2 (germline): MDHEN, SYDVKM. The CDR3 contains 13 residues. CDR3 nucleotide sequence: TGTGCCAGCAGCCCTCAGATGAACACTGAAGCTTTCTTT. Residues: CASSPQMNTEAFF.

V and J are TRBV24-1 and TRBJ2-5, with 9 positions matching TRBD1. CDR1 is KGHDR and CDR2 is SFDVKD in the germline V gene. The V gene end was trimmed by 3 bases and the J gene end by 4 bases; junction bases not matched to a gene: 5. This CDR3 has 15 amino acids. The CDR3 region has the DNA TGTGCCACCAGTGATGGGGACAGGGCTCGAGAGACCCAGTACTTC. Translated, it gives CATSDGDRARETQYF.

The V and J genes are TRBV14 and TRBJ2-1, with D unclear. The CDR3 extends over 13 amino acids. The V end lost 0 bases, the J end lost 4 bases, and 4 bases lay between the germline ends. CDR1 is SGHDN, CDR2 FVKESK, per germline. CDR3 amino acids: CASSQEVYNEQFF. The CDR3 DNA reads TGTGCCAGCAGCCAAGAAGTATACAATGAGCAGTTCTTC.

V and J are TRBV27 and TRBJ2-7; TRBD1 matches at 7 bases. V dropped 7 bases and J dropped 5; count of bases not matched to a gene: 11. This CDR3 has 14 residues. The germline gives CDR1 MNHEY, CDR2 SMNVEV (reference sequence). The CDR3 coding sequence is TGTGCCAGCAAACTACAACAGGGGTGGGACGAGCAGTACTTC. Translated, it gives CASKLQQGWDEQYF.

J is TRBJ2-5 and V is TRBV27, with 8 bases matching TRBD1. The CDR3 spans 14 residues. The germline CDR1 and CDR2 sequences are MNHEY and SMNVEV (reference sequence). The V gene end was trimmed by 5 bases and the J gene end by 4 bases; junction bases not matched to a gene: 6. The CDR3 DNA is TGTGCCAGCAGTCCTGCGACAGGGGCAGAGACCCAGTACTTC. Its translation: CASSPATGAETQYF.

The chain employs TRBV7-9 and TRBJ2-7; 10 bases line up with TRBD2. This CDR3 region has 16 residues. The trim removed 2 bases at V and 7 bases at J, leaving 11 bases unmatched. Germline lookup yields CDR1 SEHNR and CDR2 FQNEAQ (reference sequence). This chain's CDR3 is CASSLSRGLASGEQYF. CDR3 in DNA: TGTGCCAGCAGCTTAAGCAGGGGACTAGCGTCAGGGGAGCAGTACTTC.

The chain recombines TRBV5-6 with TRBJ2-7; TRBD1 aligns across 9 bases. The V segment lost 4 bases and the J segment 3 bases; nucleotides outside the gene matches: 5. From germline, CDR1 is SGHDT and CDR2 YYEEEE. The length of the CDR3 is 14 residues. The CDR3 nucleotides read TGTGCCAGCAGCCCGGGACAGGGTGACTACGAGCAGTACTTC. As protein: CASSPGQGDYEQYF. Full variable domain (rest looked up from reference TRBV5-6 and TRBJ2-7): DAGVTQSPTHLIKTRGQQVTLRCSPKSGHDTVSWYQQALGQGPQFIFQYYEEEERQRGNFPDRFSGHQFPNYSSELNVNALLLGDSALYLCASSPGQGDYEQYFGPGTRLTVT.

The count of this clonotype is one. The genes are TRBV15 and TRBJ1-5, with D hard to call. The CDR3 length is 12 residues. Germline-derived CDR1 and CDR2 are LNHNV and YYDKDF (reference sequence). V dropped 6 bases and J dropped 0 bases, with 3 bases sitting between them. Written as DNA, the CDR3 is TGTGCCACCAGGGATAGCAATCAGCCCCAGCATTTT. It yields the protein CATRDSNQPQHF.

The J gene is TRBJ2-7, the V gene TRBV15, with 7 bases matching TRBD2. CDR1 is LNHNV and CDR2 is YYDKDF in the germline V gene (reference sequence). The CDR3 covers 14 residues. J gave up 4 bases and V 3 bases, and 6 bases lay outside the gene matches. The CDR3 reads CATSSRGEGYEQYF. CDR3 sequence (DNA): TGTGCCACCAGCAGCCGGGGGGAGGGATACGAGCAGTACTTC.

The chain employs TRBV15 and TRBJ1-1; no clear D. V was trimmed by 1 base and J by 0 bases, leaving 9 bases between them. CDR1 LNHNV and CDR2 YYDKDF come from the germline V gene (reference sequence). This CDR3 has 15 amino acids. DNA for the CDR3: TGTGCCACCAGCAGAGTAGTTTCGCTGAACACTGAAGCTTTCTTT. Translating gives CATSRVVSLNTEAFF.

This sequence joins TRBV4-3 and TRBJ2-1; 9 bases fit TRBD2. The J segment lost 5 bases and the V segment lost 6 bases, leaving 5 bases of the junction unmatched. Germline values: CDR1 LGHNA, CDR2 YSLEER. The CDR3 length is 14 residues. CDR3: CASRGGGADNEQFF. In DNA form, the CDR3 reads TGCGCCAGCAGGGGCGGGGGGGCCGACAATGAGCAGTTCTTC.

The rearrangement links TRBV4-1 to TRBJ2-7, with D tentatively TRBD2 (6 bases). The CDR3 consists of 13 residues. Between the trimmed V and J ends, which lost 0 bases and 7 bases, there was a span of 10 bases. Germline CDR1 and CDR2: MGHRA and YSYEKL. CDR3 sequence reads: CASSQDGGIEQYF. The CDR3 DNA reads TGCGCCAGCAGCCAAGACGGAGGGATTGAGCAGTACTTC.

This clonotype has just one count. This sequence joins TRBV4-3 and TRBJ2-2; TRBD1 aligns across 11 bases. With V trimmed by 4 bases and J by 8 bases, 15 bases remained unmatched. Germline loops: CDR1 LGHNA, CDR2 YSLEER. The CDR3 covers 18 residues. The DNA of the CDR3 is TGCGCCAGCAGCCCCTTGGGACAGGGGGACCCAAACGTAGGGGAGCTGTTTTTT. Translation: CASSPLGQGDPNVGELFF.

The gene calls are TRBV15 and TRBJ2-7, with D unresolved. V was cut by 0 bases and J by 1 base, with 13 bases left in between. CDR1 is LNHNV, CDR2 YYDKDF, per germline (reference sequence). The length of the CDR3 is 16 residues. CDR3 amino acids: CATSRDEVKTSYEQYF. CDR3 DNA: TGTGCCACCAGCAGAGATGAGGTGAAGACTTCCTACGAGCAGTACTTC.

The chain carries TRBV3-1 and TRBJ1-1; D gene ambiguous. The germline V gene has CDR1 LGHDT and CDR2 YNNKEL (reference sequence). V gave up 0 bases and J gave up 6 bases, with 11 bases separating them. CDR3 length: 14 amino acids. CDR3 residues: CASSQEEQAPEAFF. The CDR3 DNA follows: TGTGCCAGCAGCCAAGAGGAGCAGGCGCCTGAAGCTTTCTTT.